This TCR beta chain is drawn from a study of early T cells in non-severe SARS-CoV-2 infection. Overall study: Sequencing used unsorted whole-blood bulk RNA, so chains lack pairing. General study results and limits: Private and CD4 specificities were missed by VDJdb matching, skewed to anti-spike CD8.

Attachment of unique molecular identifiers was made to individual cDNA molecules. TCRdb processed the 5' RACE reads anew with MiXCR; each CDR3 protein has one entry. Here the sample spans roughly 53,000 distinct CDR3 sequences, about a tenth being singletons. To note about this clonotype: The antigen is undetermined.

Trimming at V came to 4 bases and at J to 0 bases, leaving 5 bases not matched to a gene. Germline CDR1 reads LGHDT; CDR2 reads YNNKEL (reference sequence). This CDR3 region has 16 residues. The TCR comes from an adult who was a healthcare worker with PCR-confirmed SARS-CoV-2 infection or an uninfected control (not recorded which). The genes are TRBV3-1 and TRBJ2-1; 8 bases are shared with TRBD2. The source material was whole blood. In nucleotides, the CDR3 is TGTGCCAGCAGCCGTAGCGGGGCCAGCTCCTACAATGAGCAGTTCTTC. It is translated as CASSRSGASSYNEQFF.